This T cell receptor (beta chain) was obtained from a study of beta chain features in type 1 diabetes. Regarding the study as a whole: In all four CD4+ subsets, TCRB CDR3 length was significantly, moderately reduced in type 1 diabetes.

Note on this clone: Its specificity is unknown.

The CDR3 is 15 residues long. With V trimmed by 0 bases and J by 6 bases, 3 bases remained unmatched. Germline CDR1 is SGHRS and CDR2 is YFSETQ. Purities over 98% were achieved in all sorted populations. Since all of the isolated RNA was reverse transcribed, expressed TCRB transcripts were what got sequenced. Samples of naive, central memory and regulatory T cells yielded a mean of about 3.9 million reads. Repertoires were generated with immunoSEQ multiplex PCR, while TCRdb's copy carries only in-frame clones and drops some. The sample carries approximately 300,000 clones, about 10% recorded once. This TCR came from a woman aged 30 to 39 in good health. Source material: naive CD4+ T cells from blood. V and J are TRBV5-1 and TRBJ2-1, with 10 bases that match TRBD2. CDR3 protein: CASSLVAGGFNEQFF. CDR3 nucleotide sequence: TGCGCCAGCAGCTTGGTAGCGGGAGGTTTCAATGAGCAGTTCTTC.